This section outlines one T cell receptor (beta chain) sequence together with its context. There is no known antigen for this receptor. No base quality values were provided; no much bigger clone lies one nucleotide off. This sample was taken from a study of cytomegalovirus exposure and HLA in healthy donors (TCRdb year 2017). Broadly, across the study: An earlier analysis of a few hundred of the donors reported 276 Gb of sequence data and approximately 120 million unique TCR beta sequences obtained from roughly 170 million T cells. High-throughput TCR immunosequencing, statistical association of individual TCRs with disease status, and machine learning were combined to predict cytomegalovirus infection status. Roughly five DR-DQ haplotypes were handled as single units for association and clustering, since linkage in the cohort was strong. In a later genetic analysis, genome-wide SNP genotypes for about 65% of the roughly 670 donors were used, and that subset was treated as a discovery cohort. In the later analysis, no new phenotypic data were used to find candidate immune exposures; instead, reliance was placed on TCR beta sequences and their occurrence across donors. Using immunosequencing, the study profiled T cell repertoires from 666 subjects and related those repertoires to cytomegalovirus serostatus. Among some 400 genotyped donors of the cohort, an average of around 240,000 unique TCR beta nucleotide sequences were sequenced per donor, roughly 18% of them non-productive. To decide whether each TCR beta V gene segment behaved as functional or pseudogenic, an earlier analysis of fewer than 750 of the donors relied on high-throughput TCR beta sequencing. Donor age, sex, ethnicity and CMV serostatus were compiled together with the repertoire data. Around 300 gigabases of sequencing data and 78 million or so unique TCR sequences were included in an early release covering 550 to 800 HLA-typed donors. The genetic ancestry cluster associated with self-reported Caucasian donors included 70% to 85% of the roughly 400 genotyped donors. HLA typing included class I and class II loci at four-digit resolution. Every repertoire in the discovery cohort had been generated on one and the same sequencing platform. In a later analysis, previously published TCR beta repertoires from more than 500 donors were re-analyzed and high-resolution HLA genotyping was added so that TCR occurrence patterns could be studied. Besides the first cohort of roughly 640 subjects, a separate validation cohort made up of over a hundred different subjects was used. The aim of the study was to test whether cataloging public T cell receptors could identify signatures of past pathogen exposure. The number of typed donors differed by locus: about 620-640 for A, B, C, DRB1 and DQB1; 500 to 550 for DQA1; over 600 for DPA1; and around 490 for DPB1.

The cohort consisted of 666 healthy bone marrow donors. Cohort members were all nominally healthy when sampled, although unrecorded immune exposures were likely present. The donor was CMV seropositive and was included in the group of 250 to 350 seropositive cohort members. A peripheral blood sample was collected from each donor, and TCR beta sequencing was performed on peripheral blood mononuclear cells. Genomic DNA was extracted from the blood cell samples with the Qiagen DNeasy Blood Extraction Kit. The library was obtained by the immunoSEQ multiplex PCR assay. For the multiplex PCR, a mixture combining 60 forward primers for TCR Vbeta segments and 13 reverse primers for TCR Jbeta segments was used. The CDR3 region of rearranged TCR beta genes was amplified from genomic DNA by a multiplex PCR assay. The amplified TCR beta libraries were sequenced on the Illumina HiSeq System as 87-base-pair reads. Per the source publication's procedure: Across the roughly 700 repertoires, a later analysis counted 78 million or so unique TCR beta chains, 9.5 million to 12 million of which were shared by at least two donors. A nearest-neighbor algorithm error-corrected the raw reads and collapsed the reads into unique sequences, merging closely related sequences to remove PCR and sequencing errors. V, D and J gene segments were assigned by aligning CDR3 sequences to IMGT reference sequences. For a sequence to be retained, a match of at least six nucleotides was required to both a V gene segment and a J gene segment. A rearrangement was called productive if the CDR3 had no stop codons and remained in frame with V and J, and every other rearrangement was called non-productive. CDR3 was defined according to IMGT convention as the region running from the second conserved V-encoded cysteine to the conserved J-encoded phenylalanine. In an earlier analysis of more than 550 of the donors, sequences lacking an unambiguous match to a single V gene segment were excluded. In an earlier analysis of a few hundred of the donors, V segments were called functional above 56.7% productive rearrangements and were called segregating when the between-donor standard deviation exceeded 5%. A statistical classification framework was built for diagnosing cytomegalovirus status from the catalog of TCR beta chain sequences. In a later analysis, TCR nucleotide sequences were compared against IMGT/GENE-DB human TR gene sequences so that V and J genes could be assigned. A later analysis assigned CDR3 sequences and most-parsimonious VDJ recombination scenarios with the TCRdist pipeline. A later analysis defined each TCR beta chain by its CDR3 amino acid sequence plus V-gene family, and excluded reads lacking a unique V-gene family. As a way to deal with suspected cross-contamination and a sequencing artifact, a later analysis dropped hundreds of nucleotide sequences that were highly shared and had low generation probability. For each public chain, a later analysis derived a clonal expansion index from normalized ranks of inferred template counts within each repertoire. In a later analysis, generation probabilities were computed using a VDJ recombination model fitted to out-of-frame rearrangements, and the results were checked against IGoR. In a later analysis, TCR-TCR, TCR-HLA and TCR-CMV co-occurrence was scored with hypergeometric tests, and a repertoire-size bias correction was applied to TCR pairs. A later analysis estimated false discovery rates by permuting HLA or CMV assignments 20 times. A later analysis grouped co-occurring TCRs with DBSCAN, adding TCRdist sequence similarity when clustering within HLA-allele-positive subsets. Repertoires with fewer than 30,000 or more than 120,000 public chains were left out of co-occurrence clustering, as were about five repertoires with anomalous nucleotide sharing. What TCRdb holds here is the immuneACCESS table cut down to in-frame rearrangements. Part of the clones is not present; checked against another copy, under half of the missing clones reflect an unresolved V gene, and the others are unexplained. V, J and clone size reflect that table, while D and trimming were determined from the DNA. This sample gives 100,000 to 150,000 clones in total; approximately 76% of them show up just once. The ten largest clones represent around 16% of the sample.

The study at large found these results: The only immune exposure information available for the cohort was CMV serostatus. Across donors, most TCR sequences were observed very rarely, whereas some public TCRs were present in many individuals. The 87-base-pair reads could not distinguish some IMGT-functional V segments, including TRBV6-2 and TRBV6-3, so those segments were excluded. In a later genetic analysis, a missense DCLRE1C variant was associated with V-gene and J-gene trimming of TCR beta chains, and the association was replicated in an independent cohort. A total of fewer than 200 TCR beta chains were listed by the study as associated with cytomegalovirus. A further reported finding was that TCR beta sequences accurately predicted the HLA-A and HLA-B alleles for most subjects in the first cohort. In a later analysis, HLA-associated TCR beta chains were found to be more clonally expanded and to have lower generation probabilities than equally common non-associated chains. An earlier analysis of some 590 of the donors showed that most TCR beta V segments appeared in productive rearrangements either about 90% or about 30% of the time, which broadly matched IMGT annotations. In a later analysis, about 17,000 TCR beta sequences were associated with specific HLA alleles at a false discovery rate of 0.05. Because HLA typing was missing for some donors at each locus, association tests included only the typed subset. A cluster of highly shared sequence variants was judged likely to be a technical artifact of the sequencing pipeline. Because counts were too low, more than 15 rarely observed V segments, including chromosome 9 orphons, were left out of the earlier analysis of roughly 600 of the donors. Presence/absence analyses assumed roughly uniform sequencing depth across donors, an assumption that may not hold. The classifier was reported to diagnose cytomegalovirus status with high specificity and sensitivity in both the original and validation cohorts. Linkage disequilibrium might explain the correlated functional status among segregating V segments, but an unknown experimental factor could not be ruled out. Assigning TCR associations to individual alleles was difficult when HLA alleles, especially DR and DQ, strongly co-occurred. In this cohort, only TCR beta chains were sequenced, and detectable features were limited by the absence of alpha or paired-chain data. Several of the top co-occurrence clusters appeared to be linked to parvovirus B19, influenza, CMV and Epstein-Barr virus, according to a later analysis. According to a later analysis, TCR association rates differed among HLA loci, with DRB1 alleles showing the most associated TCRs and HLA-C alleles showing the fewest. Compared with the roughly 670-donor mean, donors in an Asian-associated ancestry cluster had fewer N-insertions in productive TCRs, according to a later genetic analysis. A later analysis found that most CMV-associated TCR beta chains appeared HLA-restricted, with HLA associations seemingly driven largely by CMV exposure. In vitro tests confirmed that a few of the cytomegalovirus-associated TCR beta chains recognize cytomegalovirus antigens. The authors suggested that the approach could potentially be extended to other disease states and immunological phenotypes.

From the germline V gene (reference sequence), CDR1 is LNHNV and CDR2 is YYDKDF. From V the trimming removes 1 base and from J it removes 7 bases, while the gene matches leave 6 bases of the junction unaccounted for. The CDR3 runs 16 amino acids, cysteine and phenylalanine included. Of the read, only the CDR3 DNA is kept; its 48 bases are in frame from base 1. This sequence was found in a man aged 45-65 years in good health and CMV-seropositive. Recombination linked TRBV15 to TRBJ2-1; 11 bases in the middle match TRBD2. Sequenced input: PBMCs. The bases read TGTGCCACCAGCAGAGGTAGCGGGGGGGCCTTGAATGAGCAGTTCTTC. Its translation reads: CATSRGSGGALNEQFF.